This TCR beta chain was obtained from a study of radiation and T cells in renal cell carcinoma (dated by TCRdb to the early 2020s). Concerning the study at large: TCR beta sequencing covered approximately 51 samples in total, comprising approximately 26 tumors and approximately 27 peripheral blood samples. Across all 50 or so samples, 3.5 million to 4.5 million unique CDR3 nucleotide sequences encoding roughly 2.7 million unique CDR3 amino acid sequences were identified.

Study-level results and caveats: Compared with control tumors, irradiated tumors had a greater number of dominant CDR3 motifs, and these motifs made up a bigger portion of the repertoire. Only small tumor regions of roughly 1.1 g were available, so intratumoral heterogeneity was not captured. The single-armed trial design could not address effects of radiation dose or scheduling on the TCR repertoire. Irradiated tumors showed higher TCR clonality than controls, with the top 100 clonotypes averaging approximately 54% of the repertoire versus roughly 40% in nephrectomy-only tumors.

V is cut back by 0 bases and J by 6 bases, with 6 bases in the junction unmatched. The CDR3 measures 15 amino acids from cysteine to phenylalanine. Just the 45-base CDR3 DNA is kept, in frame starting at base 1. The germline V gene gives CDR1 as SGDLS and CDR2 as YYNGEE. Concerning this clone itself: The antigen it recognizes is unknown. Per-base quality was not reported, and no clone a single base away is much larger than it.

TCR beta libraries were generated from genomic DNA with the immunoSEQ kit, following the manufacturer's recommendations. Library preparation used a first multiplex PCR with proprietary primers, then a second PCR adding unique barcodes, with bead cleanups after each round. Each sample batch included a kit-provided positive control reaction and a negative control reaction. The final libraries underwent checking on an Agilent 4200 TapeStation D1000 ScreenTape, volumetric pooling, and quantification by qPCR. An Illumina NextSeq500 fitted with a MidOutput 150-cycle cartridge performed the sequencing, running 156 Read1 cycles and 15 Index1 cycles with the kit's custom primers. The pooled library was loaded at around 1.1 pM with an approximately 20% PhiX control spike-in. In the original analysis: Vendor-processed data were analyzed in R, and a clonotype was defined as all T cells sharing the same CDR3 nucleotide sequence. For clone abundance analyses, frequencies were normalized to the 10,000 most abundant clones per sample. Public T cell clones, averaging fewer than five per sample, were removed before analysis. ImmunoMap was used for dominant motif analysis with the PAM10 matrix, a gap penalty of 30, and a homology threshold of 0.3, and any motif reaching a cumulative frequency of at least 0.01 was considered dominant. Entries here come from immuneACCESS through TCRdb and include only in-frame sequences with V and J called. Some clones fail to appear in such tables; in the studies checked, an unresolved V gene covers under half of the shortfall, and the cause of the remainder is unknown. For V, J and clone size, that table is used; D and trimming come from the DNA. The sample table holds tens of thousands of clones, of which 58% were seen once. The ten largest clones represent 22% of the sample.

The time point label, as the study defines it: tumor resected at nephrectomy. The sample's treatment or condition label, decoded: treatment-naive control, cytoreductive nephrectomy. Control tumors came from treatment-naive renal cell carcinoma patients who underwent cytoreductive nephrectomy without prior radiation. All patients had renal cell carcinoma with clear cell pathology. Control tumors used for TCR sequencing were obtained from a few females and about a dozen males (median age approximately 54 years, range about 35 to 82) and were resected from about 2010 to 2015. Tumors were dissociated mechanically, digested with collagenase/hyaluronidase at 37 degrees C, processed in gentleMACS C tubes, and stored in liquid nitrogen. The QIAamp DNA Blood Mini Kit (Qiagen) was used to prepare genomic DNA for TCR sequencing. The analyses included only samples that passed all quality control checks.

The sample here was tumor tissue, taken from a patient whose treatment was nephrectomy without radiotherapy. Rearrangement joined TRBV9 to TRBJ1-5, with 7 middle bases fitting TRBD1. This TCR was sampled from a man aged 35-49 years with renal cell carcinoma. The CDR3: CASSVGRGRSQPQHF. The nucleotide sequence is TGTGCCAGCAGCGTAGGTAGGGGGCGAAGTCAGCCCCAGCATTTT.